The T cell receptor beta chain described here comes from a study of T cell responses to AZD1222 COVID-19 vaccine. Study observations and caveats: A mostly white British donor set with more females was recruited, and clonal diversity was possibly underestimated.

In regard to this clone: Its matching antigen is unknown.

Some clones are missing from TCRdb's copy, which holds only in-frame ones; the method was immunoSEQ multiplex PCR. The sample carries about 150,000 clones, around 90% recorded once. V lost 2 bases, J lost 1 base, and 11 bases lay in between. CDR3 length: 15 amino acids. Germline V gene data show CDR1 as LNHDA and CDR2 as SQIVND (reference sequence). Sequenced here: peripheral blood, sampled on day 0 of AZD1222 vaccination. The chain combines TRBV19 with TRBJ1-1; D is undetermined. The receptor was isolated from an adult in good health. The CDR3 protein is CASSISGSGNTEAFF. Written as DNA, the CDR3 is TGTGCCAGTAGTATATCGGGCTCGGGGAACACTGAAGCTTTCTTT.